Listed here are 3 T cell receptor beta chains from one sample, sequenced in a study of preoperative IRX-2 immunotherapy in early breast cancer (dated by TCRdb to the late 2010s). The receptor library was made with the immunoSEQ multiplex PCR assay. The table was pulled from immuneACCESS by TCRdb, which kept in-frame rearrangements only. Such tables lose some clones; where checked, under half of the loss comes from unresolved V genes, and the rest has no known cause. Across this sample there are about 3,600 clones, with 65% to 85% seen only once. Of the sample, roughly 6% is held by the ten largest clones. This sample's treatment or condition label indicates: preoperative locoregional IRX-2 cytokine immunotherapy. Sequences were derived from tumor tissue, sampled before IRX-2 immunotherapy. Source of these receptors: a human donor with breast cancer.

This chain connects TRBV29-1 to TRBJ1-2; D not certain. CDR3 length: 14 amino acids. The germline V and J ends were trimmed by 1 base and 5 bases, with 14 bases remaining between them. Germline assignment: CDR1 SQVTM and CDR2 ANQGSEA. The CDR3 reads CSVEGGTTTYGYTF. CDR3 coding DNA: TGCAGCGTTGAAGGTGGAACAACCACATATGGCTACACCTTC.

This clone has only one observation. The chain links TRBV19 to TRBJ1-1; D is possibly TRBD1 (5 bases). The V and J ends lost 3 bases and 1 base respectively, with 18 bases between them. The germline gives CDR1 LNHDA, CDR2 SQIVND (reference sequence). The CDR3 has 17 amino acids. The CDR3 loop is CASSIFFRDGSNTEAFF. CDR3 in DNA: TGTGCCAGTAGTATTTTCTTCCGGGACGGCTCGAACACTGAAGCTTTCTTT.

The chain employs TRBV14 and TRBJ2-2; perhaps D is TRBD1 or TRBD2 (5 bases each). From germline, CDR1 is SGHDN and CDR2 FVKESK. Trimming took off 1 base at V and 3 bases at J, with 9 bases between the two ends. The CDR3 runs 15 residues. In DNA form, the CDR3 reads TGTGCCAGCAGCCAAGTCCGGGGACACACCGGGGAGCTGTTTTTT. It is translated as CASSQVRGHTGELFF. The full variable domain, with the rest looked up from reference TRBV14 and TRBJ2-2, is EAGVTQFPSHSVIEKGQTVTLRCDPISGHDNLYWYRRVMGKEIKFLLHFVKESKQDESGMPNNRFLAERTGGTYSTLKVQPAELEDSGVYFCASSQVRGHTGELFFGEGSRLTVL.